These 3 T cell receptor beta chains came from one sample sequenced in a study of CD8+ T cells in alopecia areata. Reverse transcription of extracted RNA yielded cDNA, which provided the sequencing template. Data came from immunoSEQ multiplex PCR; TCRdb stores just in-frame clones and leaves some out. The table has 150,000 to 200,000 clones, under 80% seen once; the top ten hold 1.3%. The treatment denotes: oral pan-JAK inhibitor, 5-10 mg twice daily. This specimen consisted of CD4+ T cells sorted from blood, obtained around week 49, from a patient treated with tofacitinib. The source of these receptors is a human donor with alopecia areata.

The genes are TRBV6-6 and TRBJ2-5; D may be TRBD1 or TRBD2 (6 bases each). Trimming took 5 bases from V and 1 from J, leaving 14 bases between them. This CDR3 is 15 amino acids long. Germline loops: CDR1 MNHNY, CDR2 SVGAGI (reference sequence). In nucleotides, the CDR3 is TGTGCCAGCAGTCCCCCGGGGGCAACCCAAGAGACCCAGTACTTC. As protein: CASSPPGATQETQYF.

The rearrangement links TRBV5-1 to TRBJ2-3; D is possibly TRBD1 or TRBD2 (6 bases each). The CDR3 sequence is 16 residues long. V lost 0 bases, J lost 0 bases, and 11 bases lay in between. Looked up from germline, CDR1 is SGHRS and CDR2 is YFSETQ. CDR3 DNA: TGCGCCAGCAGCTTGGAAACAGGGACTAGCACAGATACGCAGTATTTT. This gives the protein CASSLETGTSTDTQYF.

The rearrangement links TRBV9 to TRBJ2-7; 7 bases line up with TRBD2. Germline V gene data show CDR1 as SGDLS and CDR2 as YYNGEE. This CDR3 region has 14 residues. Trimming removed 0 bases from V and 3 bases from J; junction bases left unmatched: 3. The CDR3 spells CASSVGGGDYEQYF. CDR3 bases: TGTGCCAGCAGCGTAGGGGGAGGGGACTACGAGCAGTACTTC.